The 7 T cell receptor beta chains below were found in one sample sequenced in a study of T-cell reconstitution after alpha-beta-depleted transplantation in children. This sample's TCRbeta library carried unique molecular identifier barcodes. TCRdb used MiXCR to reprocess the PCR reads, holding one entry per CDR3 protein. The repertoire consists of around 370,000 distinct CDR3 sequences, with approximately 10% occurring once and the leading ten covering about 2.3%. The sequencing here drew on PBMCs from the stem cell graft donor, taken from the stem cell graft. Receptors originate from a human donor who donated a stem cell graft to a child with acute lymphoblastic leukemia.

This clonotype showed up many times. The V call is TRBV5-1, the J call TRBJ2-7; D is unresolved. CDR1 and CDR2 (germline): SGHRS, YFSETQ. This CDR3 is 15 amino acids long. Trimming pared 2 bases from V and 4 bases from J, leaving 16 bases between. The CDR3 sequence is CASSFRSSLVYEQYF. Written as DNA, the CDR3 is TGCGCCAGCAGCTTCCGTTCGTCCCTAGTTTACGAGCAGTACTTC.

The V call is TRBV12-3 or TRBV12-4, the J call TRBJ1-1; possible D gene TRBD1, 5 bases. The CDR3 totals 16 residues. The V end was cut by 0 bases, the J end by 1 base, with 12 bases between. The CDR3: CASSLAMRGANTEAFF. As DNA, the CDR3 is TGTGCCAGCAGTTTAGCGATGCGGGGCGCGAACACTGAAGCTTTCTTT.

The table lists this clonotype with a few counts. V gene TRBV7-2 combines with J gene TRBJ2-3; 8 bases agree with TRBD2. The J segment lost 5 bases and the V segment lost 4 bases, leaving 8 bases of the junction unmatched. From germline, CDR1 is SGHTA and CDR2 FQGNSA. The CDR3 covers 15 residues. Here the CDR3 reads CASSSPGTSVDTQYF. Written as DNA, the CDR3 is TGTGCCAGCAGCTCCCCGGGGACTAGTGTAGATACGCAGTATTTT.

This chain links TRBV7-2 with TRBJ2-7; TRBD1 aligns across 8 bases. Germline V gene data show CDR1 as SGHTA and CDR2 as FQGNSA. The CDR3 extends over 15 amino acids. The ends lost 3 bases at V and 0 bases at J; junction bases unmatched: 4. The CDR3 here is CASSLGQDPSYEQYF. The CDR3 DNA sequence: TGTGCCAGCAGCTTGGGACAGGACCCCTCCTACGAGCAGTACTTC.

The rearrangement joins TRBV19 to TRBJ1-6, with D maybe TRBD1 (6 bases). Between the trimmed V and J ends, which lost 6 bases and 8 bases, there was a span of 14 bases. Per the germline V gene, CDR1 is LNHDA and CDR2 is SQIVND (reference sequence). This CDR3 comprises 14 residues. CDR3 loop: CASSPTGGYSPLHF. CDR3 DNA: TGTGCCAGTAGCCCGACAGGCGGTTATTCACCCCTCCACTTT.

This clonotype was seen a few times. The chain has TRBV7-9 and TRBJ2-1; D ambiguous. The CDR3 has 13 residues. The V end was cut by 5 bases, the J end by 5 bases, with 10 bases between. Germline-derived CDR1 and CDR2 are SEHNR and FQNEAQ (reference sequence). CDR3 in amino acids: CASSAPGDNEQFF. The CDR3 nucleotides are TGTGCCAGCAGCGCGCCGGGCGACAATGAGCAGTTCTTC.

The chain joins TRBV12-3 or TRBV12-4 to TRBJ2-7; the D is unclear. Trimming removed 1 base at V and 7 bases at J, with 14 bases between. CDR3 length: 14 amino acids. In nucleotides, the CDR3 is TGTGCCAGCAGTTTAGTAGGCGGTTTGGATGAGCAGTACTTC. It translates to CASSLVGGLDEQYF.